These 8 T cell receptor beta chains originate from one sample sequenced in a study of T cell responses to AZD1222 COVID-19 vaccine. The method was immunoSEQ multiplex PCR; TCRdb's version includes in-frame clones alone and lacks a portion of them. The sample contains roughly 150,000 clones, 85% to 95% of which appear only once. Sequenced material: peripheral blood, taken on day 0 of AZD1222 vaccination. These receptors all come from an adult in good health.

The chain combines TRBV12-3 or TRBV12-4 with TRBJ1-2, with unresolved D. V was cut by 6 bases and J by 2 bases, with 7 bases left in between. The CDR3 runs 12 residues. CDR3 coding DNA: TGTGCCAGCAGCGAAGGAAACTATGGCTACACCTTC. Residues: CASSEGNYGYTF.

This chain joins TRBV28 and TRBJ2-7, with 7 nucleotides matching TRBD1. CDR3 length: 13 amino acids. Looked up from germline, CDR1 is MDHEN and CDR2 is SYDVKM. V trimming: 4 bases; J trimming: 5 bases; junction bases outside the gene matches: 5. For the CDR3, the DNA is TGTGCCAGCAGTTCCGACAGGGTAAACGAGCAGTACTTC. It encodes CASSSDRVNEQYF.

This clone appeared a single time. The gene calls are TRBV28 and TRBJ2-3; 7 nucleotides align to TRBD1. Losses at the gene ends were 5 bases for V and 4 bases for J; bases not matched to a gene: 3. The CDR3 loop spans 13 amino acids. Germline V gene lookup returns CDR1 MDHEN and CDR2 SYDVKM. The CDR3 region has the DNA TGTGCCAGCAGTACAGGGGCTCCAGATACGCAGTATTTT. Its protein product is CASSTGAPDTQYF.

V and J are TRBV28 and TRBJ2-1; D is possibly TRBD2 (6 bases). CDR1 MDHEN and CDR2 SYDVKM come from the germline V gene. The CDR3 is 13 residues long. The CDR3 loop is CASLREANNEQFF. CDR3 DNA sequence: TGTGCTTCGCTGAGGGAGGCGAACAATGAGCAGTTCTTC. Looking up the rest from reference TRBV28 and TRBJ2-1 gives the full variable domain: DVKVTQSSRYLVKRTGEKVFLECVQDMDHENMFWYRQDPGLGLRLIYFSYDVKMKEKGDIPEGYSVSREKKERFSLILESASTNQTSMYLCASLREANNEQFFGPGTRLTVL.

V gene TRBV5-1 combines with J gene TRBJ1-1; no definite D call. Trimming cost V 1 base and J 4 bases, with 11 bases left between them. Germline values: CDR1 SGHRS, CDR2 YFSETQ. The CDR3 runs 14 residues. The CDR3 sequence: CASSLNLRSTEAFF. CDR3 in DNA: TGCGCCAGCAGCTTGAACCTCCGGAGCACTGAAGCTTTCTTT.

The CDR3 coding sequence is TGTGCCAGCAGTTACTCGGGGACAGGTTACAATTCACCCCTCCACTTT. Translation: CASSYSGTGYNSPLHF. The chain couples TRBV6-5 to TRBJ1-6; 8 bases match TRBD1. CDR1 is MNHEY, CDR2 SVGAGI, per germline. J was trimmed by 7 bases and V by 0 bases; bases with no gene match: 5. CDR3 length: 16 residues.

V gene TRBV10-1 combines with J gene TRBJ1-3, with D unresolved. Trimming removed 2 bases at V and 0 bases at J, with 8 bases between. The germline CDR1 and CDR2 sequences are WNHNN and SYGVQD (reference sequence). The CDR3 is 15 residues long. CDR3 sequence (DNA): TGCGCCAGCAGTGAGAGCCCCAACTCTGGAAACACCATATATTTT. Translated, it gives CASSESPNSGNTIYF.

V is TRBV6-6 and J is TRBJ1-3; TRBD1 might be the D (5 bases). This CDR3 has 16 residues. V lost 4 bases, J lost 0 bases, and 13 bases lay in between. CDR1 and CDR2 (germline): MNHNY, SVGAGI (reference sequence). The CDR3, as DNA: TGTGCCAGCAGTTTAGGGACGGCTTCCTCTGGAAACACCATATATTTT. It specifies CASSLGTASSGNTIYF.